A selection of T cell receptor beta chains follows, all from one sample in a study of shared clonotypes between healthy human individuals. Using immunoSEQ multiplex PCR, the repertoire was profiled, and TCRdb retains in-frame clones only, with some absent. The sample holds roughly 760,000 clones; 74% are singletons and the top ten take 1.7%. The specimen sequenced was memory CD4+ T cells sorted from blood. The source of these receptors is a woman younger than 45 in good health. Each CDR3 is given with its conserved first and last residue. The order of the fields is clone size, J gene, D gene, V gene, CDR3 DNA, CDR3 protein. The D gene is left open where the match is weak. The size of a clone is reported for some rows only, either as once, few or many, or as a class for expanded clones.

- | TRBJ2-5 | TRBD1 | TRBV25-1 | TGTGCCAGCAGTGTTGGACAGGGGGTTCAAGAGACCCAGTACTTC | CASSVGQGVQETQYF
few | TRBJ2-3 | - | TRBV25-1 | TGTGCCAGCAGTGAAGAAAATAGAAGGGGCCTGGATACGCAGTATTTT | CASSEENRRGLDTQYF
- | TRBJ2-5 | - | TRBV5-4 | TGTGCCAGCAGCTCCGGGACTTTCCAAGAGACCCAGTACTTC | CASSSGTFQETQYF
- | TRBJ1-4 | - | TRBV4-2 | TGTGCCAGCAGCCAAGGGGGTATCTCGGTCGAAAAACTGTTTTTT | CASSQGGISVEKLFF
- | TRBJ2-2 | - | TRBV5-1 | TGCGCCAGCAGCCTAACTGGGGACACCGGGGAGCTGTTTTTT | CASSLTGDTGELFF
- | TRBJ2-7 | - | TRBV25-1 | TGTGCCAGTGAAGTAGGGACCTACGAGCAGTACTTC | CASEVGTYEQYF
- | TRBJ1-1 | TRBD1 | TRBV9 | TGTGCCAGCAGCCCAAGGGGGCTTTGGGCTGAAGCTTTCTTT | CASSPRGLWAEAFF
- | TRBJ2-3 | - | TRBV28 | TGTGCCAGCAGTTCGACTAGCACAGATACGCAGTATTTT | CASSSTSTDTQYF
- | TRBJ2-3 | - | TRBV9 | TGTGCCAGCAGCCTCAGGGGTGGGTTCGATCCAGATACGCAGTATTTT | CASSLRGGFDPDTQYF
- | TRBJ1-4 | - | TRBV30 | TGTGCCTGGAAAATCGGACTAAGCAATGAAAAACTGTTTTTT | CAWKIGLSNEKLFF
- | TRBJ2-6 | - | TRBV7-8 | TGTGCCAGCAGCTTAGAGATGGCACGGGCCAACGTCCTGACTTTC | CASSLEMARANVLTF
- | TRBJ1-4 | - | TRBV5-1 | TGCGCCAGCAGCTCCACAACAACTAATGAAAAACTGTTTTTT | CASSSTTTNEKLFF
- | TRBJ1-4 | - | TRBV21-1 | TGTGCCAGCAGCAAAGTTTCGGGCCTGACTGAAAAACTGTTTTTT | CASSKVSGLTEKLFF
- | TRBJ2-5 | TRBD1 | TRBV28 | TGTGCCAGCAGTCTGATGACAGGGAGAGAGACCCAGTACTTC | CASSLMTGRETQYF
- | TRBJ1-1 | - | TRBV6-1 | TGTGCCAGCAGTTCAGGGACGGCGAACACTGAAGCTTTCTTT | CASSSGTANTEAFF
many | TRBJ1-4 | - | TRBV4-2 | TGTGCCAGCAGCCAAGATCGCGAAAAACTGTTTTTT | CASSQDREKLFF
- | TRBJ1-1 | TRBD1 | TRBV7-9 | TGTGCCAGCAGCTTAGGGACAGGGGACACTGAAGCTTTCTTT | CASSLGTGDTEAFF